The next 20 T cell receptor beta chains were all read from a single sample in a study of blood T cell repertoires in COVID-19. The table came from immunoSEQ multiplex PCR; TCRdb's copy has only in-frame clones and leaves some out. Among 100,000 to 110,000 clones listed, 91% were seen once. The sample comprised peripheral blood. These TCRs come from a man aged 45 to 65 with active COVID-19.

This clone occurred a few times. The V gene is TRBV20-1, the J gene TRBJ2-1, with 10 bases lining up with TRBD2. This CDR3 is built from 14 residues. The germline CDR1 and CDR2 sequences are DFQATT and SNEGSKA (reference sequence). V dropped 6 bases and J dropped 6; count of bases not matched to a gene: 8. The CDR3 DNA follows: TGCAGTGCCAGTCGGGCTAGCGGGAGCAATGAGCAGTTCTTC. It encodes CSASRASGSNEQFF.

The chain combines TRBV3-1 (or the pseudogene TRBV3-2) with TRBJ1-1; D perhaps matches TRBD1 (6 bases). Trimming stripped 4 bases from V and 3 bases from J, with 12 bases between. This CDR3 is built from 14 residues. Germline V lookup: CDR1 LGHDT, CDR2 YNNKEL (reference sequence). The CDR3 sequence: CASSLATGHTEAFF. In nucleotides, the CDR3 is TGTGCCAGCAGCCTCGCAACAGGGCACACTGAAGCTTTCTTT.

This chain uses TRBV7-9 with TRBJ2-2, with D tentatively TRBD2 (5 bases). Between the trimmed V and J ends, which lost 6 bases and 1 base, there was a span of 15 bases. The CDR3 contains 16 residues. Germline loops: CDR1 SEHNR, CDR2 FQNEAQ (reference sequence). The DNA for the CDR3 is TGTGCCAGCAGTACCGGGAACATAAAGAACACCGGGGAGCTGTTTTTT. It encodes CASSTGNIKNTGELFF.

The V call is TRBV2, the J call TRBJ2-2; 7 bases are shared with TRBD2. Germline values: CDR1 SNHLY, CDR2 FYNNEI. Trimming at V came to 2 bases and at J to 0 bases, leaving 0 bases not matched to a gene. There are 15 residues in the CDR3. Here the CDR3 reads CASSELAANTGELFF. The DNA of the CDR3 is TGTGCCAGCAGTGAACTAGCGGCGAACACCGGGGAGCTGTTTTTT. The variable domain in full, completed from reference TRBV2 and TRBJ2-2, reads EPEVTQTPSHQVTQMGQEVILRCVPISNHLYFYWYRQILGQKVEFLVSFYNNEISEKSEIFDDQFSVERPDGSNFTLKIRSTKLEDSAMYFCASSELAANTGELFFGEGSRLTVL.

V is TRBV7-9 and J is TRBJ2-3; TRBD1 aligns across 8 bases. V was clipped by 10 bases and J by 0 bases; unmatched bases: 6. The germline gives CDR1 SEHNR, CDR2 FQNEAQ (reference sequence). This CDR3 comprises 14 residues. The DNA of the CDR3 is TGTGCCACAACCGGACAGGGCAGCACAGATACGCAGTATTTT. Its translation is CATTGQGSTDTQYF.

Written as DNA, the CDR3 is TGTGCCAGCAGCCCTCCCGAGGCGGTTCGCTCTGGGGCCAACGTCCTGACTTTC. It yields the protein CASSPPEAVRSGANVLTF. The chain carries TRBV7-8 and TRBJ2-6, with unresolved D. Germline CDR1 and CDR2: SGHVS and FQNEAQ. Trimming left V 5 bases short and J 0 bases short, with 17 bases between. The CDR3 has 18 amino acids. The full variable domain, its missing parts supplied by reference TRBV7-8 and TRBJ2-6, is GAGVSQSPRYKVAKRGQDVALRCDPISGHVSLFWYQQALGQGPEFLTYFQNEAQLDKSGLPSDRFFAERPEGSVSTLKIQRTQQEDSAVYLCASSPPEAVRSGANVLTFGAGSRLTVL.

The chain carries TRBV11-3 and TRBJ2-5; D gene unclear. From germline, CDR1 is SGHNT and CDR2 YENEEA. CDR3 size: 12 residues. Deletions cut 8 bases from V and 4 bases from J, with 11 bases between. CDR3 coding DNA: TGTGCCAGCGCCAAAACATCAGAGACCCAGTACTTC. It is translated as CASAKTSETQYF. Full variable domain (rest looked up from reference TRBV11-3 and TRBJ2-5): EAGVVQSPRYKIIEKKQPVAFWCNPISGHNTLYWYLQNLGQGPELLIRYENEEAVDDSQLPKDRFSAERLKGVDSTLKIQPAELGDSAVYLCASAKTSETQYFGPGTRLLVL.

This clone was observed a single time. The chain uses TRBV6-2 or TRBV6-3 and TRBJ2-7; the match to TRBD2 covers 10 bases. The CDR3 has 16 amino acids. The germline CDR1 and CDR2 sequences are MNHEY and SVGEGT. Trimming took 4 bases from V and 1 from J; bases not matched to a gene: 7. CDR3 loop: CASSSAPSGGSYEQYF. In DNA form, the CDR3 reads TGTGCCAGCAGTTCCGCCCCTAGCGGGGGTTCCTACGAGCAGTACTTC.

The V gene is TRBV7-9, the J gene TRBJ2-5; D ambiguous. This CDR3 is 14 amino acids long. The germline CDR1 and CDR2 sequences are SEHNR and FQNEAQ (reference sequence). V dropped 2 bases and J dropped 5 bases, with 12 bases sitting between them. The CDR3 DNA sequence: TGTGCCAGCAGCTTACCCCTGGGCTCGGAGACCCAGTACTTC. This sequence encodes CASSLPLGSETQYF.

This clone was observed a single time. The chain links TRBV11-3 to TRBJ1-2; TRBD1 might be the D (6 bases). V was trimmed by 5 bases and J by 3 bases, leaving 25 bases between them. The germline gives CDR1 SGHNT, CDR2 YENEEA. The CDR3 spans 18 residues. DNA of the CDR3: TGTGCCAGCAGCGCCGTCGGGGGGGGCGCGAACGTTGACTATGGCTACACCTTC. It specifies CASSAVGGGANVDYGYTF.

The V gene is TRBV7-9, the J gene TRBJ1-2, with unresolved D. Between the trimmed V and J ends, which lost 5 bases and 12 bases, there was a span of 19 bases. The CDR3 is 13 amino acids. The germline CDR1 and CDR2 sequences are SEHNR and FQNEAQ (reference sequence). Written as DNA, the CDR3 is TGTGCCAGCAGCGTATCCCTGGGCATGCTAAACACCTTC. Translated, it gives CASSVSLGMLNTF.

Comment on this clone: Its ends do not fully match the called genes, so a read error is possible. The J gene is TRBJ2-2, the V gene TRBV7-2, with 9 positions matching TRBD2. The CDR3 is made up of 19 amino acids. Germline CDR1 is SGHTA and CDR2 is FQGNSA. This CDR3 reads CASRKLPSGTSRNTGELFF. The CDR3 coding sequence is TGCGCCAGCAGAAAACTGCCTAGCGGGACTAGCCGAAACACCGGGGAGCTGTTTTTT.

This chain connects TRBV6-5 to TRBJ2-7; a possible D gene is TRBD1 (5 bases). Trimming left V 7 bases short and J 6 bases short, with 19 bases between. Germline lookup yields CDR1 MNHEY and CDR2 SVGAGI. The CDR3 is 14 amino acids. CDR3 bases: TGTGCCAGCACACCGAGCAGGGCCCCAGCCGAGCAGTACGTC. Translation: CASTPSRAPAEQYV.

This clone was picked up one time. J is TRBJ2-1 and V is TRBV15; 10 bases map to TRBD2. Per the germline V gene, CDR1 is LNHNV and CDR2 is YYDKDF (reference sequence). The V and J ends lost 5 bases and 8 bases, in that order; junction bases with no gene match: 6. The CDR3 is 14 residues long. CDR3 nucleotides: TGTGCCACCAGCGGGGGACTAGCGAGGCATGAGCAGTTCTTC. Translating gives CATSGGLARHEQFF.

CDR3 DNA: TGTGCTAGTGGTTTGGTACAGGGGCGCGCCTACGAGCAGTACTTC. Its translation: CASGLVQGRAYEQYF. This chain links TRBV12-5 with TRBJ2-7; 7 nucleotides agree with TRBD1. The ends lost 0 bases at V and 2 bases at J; junction bases unmatched: 4. The CDR3 consists of 15 residues. Germline loops: CDR1 LGHNT, CDR2 FRNRAP.

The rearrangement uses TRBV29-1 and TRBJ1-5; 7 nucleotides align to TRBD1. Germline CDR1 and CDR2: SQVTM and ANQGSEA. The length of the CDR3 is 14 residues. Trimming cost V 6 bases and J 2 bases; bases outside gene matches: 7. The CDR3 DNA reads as TGCAGCGTAAAGACAGGGCTAGGCAATCAGCCCCAGCATTTT. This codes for CSVKTGLGNQPQHF. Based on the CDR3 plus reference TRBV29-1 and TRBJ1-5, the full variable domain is SAVISQKPSRDICQRGTSLTIQCQVDSQVTMMFWYRQQPGQSLTLIATANQGSEATYESGFVIDKFPISRPNLTFSTLTVSNMSPEDSSIYLCSVKTGLGNQPQHFGDGTRLSIL.

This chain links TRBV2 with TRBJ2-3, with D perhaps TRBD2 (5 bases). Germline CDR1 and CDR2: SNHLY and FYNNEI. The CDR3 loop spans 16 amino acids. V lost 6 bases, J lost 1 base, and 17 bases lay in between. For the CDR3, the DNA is TGTGCCAGCAGAATCGGGGTGGCTAAAGGCACAGATACGCAGTATTTT. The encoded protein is CASRIGVAKGTDTQYF. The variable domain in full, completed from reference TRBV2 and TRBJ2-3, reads EPEVTQTPSHQVTQMGQEVILRCVPISNHLYFYWYRQILGQKVEFLVSFYNNEISEKSEIFDDQFSVERPDGSNFTLKIRSTKLEDSAMYFCASRIGVAKGTDTQYFGPGTRLTVL.

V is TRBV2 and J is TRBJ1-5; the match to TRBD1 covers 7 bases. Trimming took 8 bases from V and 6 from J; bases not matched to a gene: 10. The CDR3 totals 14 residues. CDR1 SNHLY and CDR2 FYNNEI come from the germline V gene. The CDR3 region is CASSSPGDSQPQHF. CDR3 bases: TGTGCCAGCTCATCGCCAGGGGACAGTCAGCCCCAGCATTTT.

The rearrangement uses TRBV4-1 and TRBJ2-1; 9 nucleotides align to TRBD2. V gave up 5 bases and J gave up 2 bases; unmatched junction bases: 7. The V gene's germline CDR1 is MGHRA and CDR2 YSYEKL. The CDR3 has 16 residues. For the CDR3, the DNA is TGCGCCAGCAGCGCGGGACTAGCCGCAGCCTACAATGAGCAGTTCTTC. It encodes CASSAGLAAAYNEQFF.

CDR3 DNA: TGTGCCAGCACACCTCTTAGTGGAGGGGACTGGAACACTGAAGCTTTCTTT. Its translation: CASTPLSGGDWNTEAFF. The V and J genes are TRBV3-1 (or the pseudogene TRBV3-2) and TRBJ1-1; D possibly corresponds to TRBD1 (5 bases). Trimming took 7 bases from V and 1 from J, leaving 22 bases between them. Germline V CDR1 and CDR2: LGHDT, YNNKEL (reference sequence). The CDR3 loop spans 17 amino acids.